This T cell receptor beta chain was obtained from a study of siplizumab effects on memory and regulatory T cells. Broader study findings: The mapping of alloreactive clones to unstimulated subsets covered only a minor fraction of them. Assignment of a naive or memory phenotype failed for roughly 75-96% of the proliferating CD4+ or CD8+ clones.

This clone came up a few times. No antigen is known for it. The germline V gene has CDR1 SGHTA and CDR2 FQGNSA. V was cut by 3 bases and J by 4 bases, with 9 bases left in between. The CDR3 covers 13 residues. TCR templates numbering some 10^5 were assayed per sample. Data came from immunoSEQ multiplex PCR; TCRdb stores just in-frame clones and leaves some out. Of about 82,000 clones in the sample, 87% were seen once. This receptor was identified in a human donor in good health. Sample: Tregs sorted from blood. The chain joins TRBV7-2 to TRBJ1-1; D remains ambiguous. CDR3 sequence (DNA): TGTGCCAGCAGCTTCAGAGGAAGCACTGAAGCTTTCTTT. Translating gives CASSFRGSTEAFF.